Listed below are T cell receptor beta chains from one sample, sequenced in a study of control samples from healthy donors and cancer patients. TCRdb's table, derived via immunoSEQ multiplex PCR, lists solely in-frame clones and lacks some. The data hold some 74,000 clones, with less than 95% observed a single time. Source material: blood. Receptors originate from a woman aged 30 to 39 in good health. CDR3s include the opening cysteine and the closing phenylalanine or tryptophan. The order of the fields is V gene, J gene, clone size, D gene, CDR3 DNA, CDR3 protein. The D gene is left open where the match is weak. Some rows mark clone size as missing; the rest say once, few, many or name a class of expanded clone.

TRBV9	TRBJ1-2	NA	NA	TGTGCCAGCAGCGTAGTAGGAGGGACCTTGTTCACCTTC	CASSVVGGTLFTF
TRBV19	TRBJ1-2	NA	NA	TGTGCCAGTAGGAGTTCCGGGGACTATTGCTACACCTTC	CASRSSGDYCYTF
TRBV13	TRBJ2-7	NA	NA	TGTGCCAGCAGCTCATCCGGGACACCGGGGGAGCAGTACTTC	CASSSSGTPGEQYF
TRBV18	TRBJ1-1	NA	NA	TGTGCCAGCTCACCATCACCCAGGGAGGTTGCCACTGAAGCTTTCTTT	CASSPSPREVATEAFF
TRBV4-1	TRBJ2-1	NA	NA	TGCGCCAGCAGCCAAGATAACTACTACAATGAGCAGTTCTTC	CASSQDNYYNEQFF
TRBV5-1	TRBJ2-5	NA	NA	TGCGCCAGCAGCTTTAGTAACCAAGAGACCCAGTACTTC	CASSFSNQETQYF
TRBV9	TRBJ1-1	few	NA	TGTGCCAGCAGCGTAGTGGGGCAGACCCTTATGAACACTGAAGCTTTCTTT	CASSVVGQTLMNTEAFF
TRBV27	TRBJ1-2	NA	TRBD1	TGTGCCAGCAGGAGAGGGACAGGGGCGGCCTATGGCTACACCTTC	CASRRGTGAAYGYTF
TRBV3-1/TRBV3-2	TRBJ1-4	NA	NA	TGTGCCAGCAGCCTACGGGAAAAACTGTTTTTT	CASSLREKLFF
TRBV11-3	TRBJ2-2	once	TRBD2	TGTGCCAGCAGCTTAGATCCCGCGGGGGGGGGCACCGGGGAGCTGTTTTTT	CASSLDPAGGGTGELFF
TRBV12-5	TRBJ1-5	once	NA	TGTGCTAGTGGTTTGGGACAGCCCAATCAGCCCCAGCATTTT	CASGLGQPNQPQHF
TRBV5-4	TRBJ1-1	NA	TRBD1	TGTGCCAGCAGCTTCTCGGGACAGGGGGCCACTGAAGCTTTCTTT	CASSFSGQGATEAFF
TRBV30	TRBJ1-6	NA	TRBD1	TGTGCCTTTTGCCACAGGGGATCAAGGAATTCACCCCTCCACTTT	CAFCHRGSRNSPLHF
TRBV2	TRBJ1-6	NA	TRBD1	TGTGCCAGCAGTGGGGACAGGGGGAGTAATTCACCCCTCCACTTT	CASSGDRGSNSPLHF
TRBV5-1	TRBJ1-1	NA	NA	TGCGCCAGCAGCCCCTCTGGGGCCGACACTGAAGCTTTCTTT	CASSPSGADTEAFF
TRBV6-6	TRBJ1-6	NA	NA	TGTGCCAGCAGTCAGTACAGGCGAGCCCAGTACATAAATTCACCCCTCCACTTT	CASSQYRRAQYINSPLHF
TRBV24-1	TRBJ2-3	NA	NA	TGTGCCACCAGCTCCGGGACCGTGGGGTATTTT	CATSSGTVGYF
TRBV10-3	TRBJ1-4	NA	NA	TGTGCCATCAGTGAGTCTCCGGGGCTGAGACTGTTTTTT	CAISESPGLRLFF
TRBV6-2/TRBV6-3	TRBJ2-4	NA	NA	TGTGCCAGCAGCCCTCCAGGGCGGCGGAACATTCAGTACTTC	CASSPPGRRNIQYF
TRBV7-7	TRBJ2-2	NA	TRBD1	TGTGCTAGCAGCTCGCGGGACAGGGGGGTCGGCGGGGAGCTGTTTTTT	CASSSRDRGVGGELFF
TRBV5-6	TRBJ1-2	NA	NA	TGTGCCAGCAGCGAGGGTTACTATGGCTACACCTTC	CASSEGYYGYTF
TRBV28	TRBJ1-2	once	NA	TGTGCCAGCAGTTCGCCGACGGTCAACTATGGCTACACCTTC	CASSSPTVNYGYTF
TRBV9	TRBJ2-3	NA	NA	TGTGCCAGCGGCCGGCTGGAAACCCATACGCAGTATTTT	CASGRLETHTQYF
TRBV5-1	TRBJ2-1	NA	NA	TGCGCCAGCAGCTTACCGAAGGGAAGCTCCTACAATGAGCAGTTCTTC	CASSLPKGSSYNEQFF
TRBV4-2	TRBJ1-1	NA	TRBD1	TGTGCCAGCAGCTCCCTTTCGACAGGGGTGAACACTGAAGCTTTCTTT	CASSSLSTGVNTEAFF
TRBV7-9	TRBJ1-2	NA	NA	TGTGCCAGCAGCCCCGGGGTTTTTAGAGATGCTGGCTACACCTTC	CASSPGVFRDAGYTF
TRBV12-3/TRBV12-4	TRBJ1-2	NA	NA	TGTGCCAGCAGTTTATACCAGGCGCATGGCTACACCTTC	CASSLYQAHGYTF
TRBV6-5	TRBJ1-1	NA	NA	TGTGCCAGCAGGGGGACTGAAGCTTTCTTT	CASRGTEAFF
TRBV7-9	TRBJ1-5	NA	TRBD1	TGTGCCAGCAGCTTATTCACAGGGGGGAGCAATCAGCCCCAGCATTTT	CASSLFTGGSNQPQHF
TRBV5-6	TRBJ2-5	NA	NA	TGTGCCAGCAGTTTTGACGAAGAGACCCAGTACTTC	CASSFDEETQYF
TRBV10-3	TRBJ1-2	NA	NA	TGTGCCATCAGCGGGCCGGAGCGGGGCTACACCTTC	CAISGPERGYTF
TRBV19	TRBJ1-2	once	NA	TGTGCCAGTAGTATCGGGGGAGACTATGGCTACACCTTC	CASSIGGDYGYTF
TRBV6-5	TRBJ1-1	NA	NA	TGTGCCAGCAGTTACTACACCCAGGGAGACACTGAAGCTTTCTTT	CASSYYTQGDTEAFF
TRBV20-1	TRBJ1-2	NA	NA	TGCAGTGCTAGTGGGGACAACTATGGCTACACCTTC	CSASGDNYGYTF
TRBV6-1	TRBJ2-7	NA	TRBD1	TGTGCCAGCAGTGAGTGGTCCGGACAGGGGAGCTCCTACGAGCAGTACTTC	CASSEWSGQGSSYEQYF
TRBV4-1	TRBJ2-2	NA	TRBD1	TGCGCCAGCAGCCAGAGACAGGGGGTCGACACCGGGGAGCTGTTTTTT	CASSQRQGVDTGELFF
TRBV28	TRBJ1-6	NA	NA	TGTGCCAGCACCCAACTCGGCGAGGGGCTAGGTTCACCCCTCCACTTT	CASTQLGEGLGSPLHF
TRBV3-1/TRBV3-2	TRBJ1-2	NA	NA	TGTGCCAGCAGCCAAGGACAGGCTGGCTACACCTTC	CASSQGQAGYTF
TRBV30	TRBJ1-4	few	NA	TGTGCCTGGAGTGTATCCGGCGAAAAACTGTTTTTT	CAWSVSGEKLFF
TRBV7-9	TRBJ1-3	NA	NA	TGTGCCAGCAGCTTAGTATCCGACCCCTCTGGAAACACCATATATTTT	CASSLVSDPSGNTIYF
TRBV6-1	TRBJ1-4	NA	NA	TGTGCCAGCAGTGCCCGGGGCCCGCCAATAAATGAAAAACTGTTTTTT	CASSARGPPINEKLFF
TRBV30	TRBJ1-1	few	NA	TGTGCCTGGAGTAATCCAGGTCAAGCTTTCTTT	CAWSNPGQAFF
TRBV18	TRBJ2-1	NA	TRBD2	TGTGCCAGCTCACCACCGACTAGCGGGGACTACAATGAGCAGTTCTTC	CASSPPTSGDYNEQFF
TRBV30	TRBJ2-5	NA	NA	TGTGCCTCGGAACCCCTCGGCGGGTTCATCCAGTACTTC	CASEPLGGFIQYF
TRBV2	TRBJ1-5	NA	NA	TGTGCCAGCAGTGAAGCAGGGGGGACCATCCAGCCCCAGCATTTT	CASSEAGGTIQPQHF
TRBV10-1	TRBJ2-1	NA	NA	TGCGCCAGCAGTGAGTATGTCGGAGACAATGAGCAGTTCTTC	CASSEYVGDNEQFF
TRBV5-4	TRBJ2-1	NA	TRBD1	TGTGCCAGCAGCCCCGGGACAGGGTATGGGGGTGAGCAGTTCTTC	CASSPGTGYGGEQFF
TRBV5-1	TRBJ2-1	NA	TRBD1	TGCGCCAGCAGCTTGGCGGGGACAGGGTTTTTGAATGAGCAGTTCTTC	CASSLAGTGFLNEQFF
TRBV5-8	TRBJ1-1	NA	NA	TGTGCCAGCAGCTCGGGCCTGAACACTGAAGCTTTCTTT	CASSSGLNTEAFF
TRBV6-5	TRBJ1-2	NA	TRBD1	TGTGCCAGCGACGCCGGGGACAGGAGACTCTATGGCTACACCTTC	CASDAGDRRLYGYTF
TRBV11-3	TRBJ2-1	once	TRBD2	TGTGCCAGCAGCAAACTAGCGGGGTCCTACAATGAGCAGTTCTTC	CASSKLAGSYNEQFF
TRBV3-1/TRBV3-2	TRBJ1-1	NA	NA	TGTGCCAGCAGCCAGGGGGAGTCTGAAGCTTTCTTT	CASSQGESEAFF
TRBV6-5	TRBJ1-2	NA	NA	TGTGCCAGCTACCCATCTAGGGAGGGCTATGGCTACACCTTC	CASYPSREGYGYTF